This T cell receptor (beta chain) comes out of a study of T cell repertoires in cytomegalovirus infection. This clonotype was detected many times. This CDR3 has 14 amino acids. Germline-derived CDR1 and CDR2 are SEHNR and FQNEAQ (reference sequence). The ends were cut back, 8 bases at V and 4 bases at J, with 14 bases in the middle. TCRdb recomputed calls from the reads with MiXCR, one row per CDR3 protein. The sample lists 400,000 to 550,000 distinct CDR3 sequences, around 11% occurring once. This clonotype was obtained from a human donor in good health (CMV status not recorded). Some clones in this sample may be carry-over from other donors' samples. The sequenced material came from PBMCs. The chain recombines TRBV7-9 with TRBJ2-2, with D tentatively TRBD1 or TRBD2 (5 bases each). The CDR3 nucleotides are TGTGCCAGCCCACGCCCGGGGACCACCGGGGAGCTGTTTTTT. It specifies CASPRPGTTGELFF.